Presented here are 14 T cell receptor beta chains from one specimen sequenced in a study of CD8 T cells in Susac syndrome. After extraction with the RNeasy kit, about 0.45 to 1 ug of the RNA was reverse transcribed using random hexamers. TCRdb re-called the immunoSEQ multiplex PCR reads with MiXCR, one entry per CDR3 protein. The table records 200,000 to 250,000 distinct CDR3 sequences, over 90% of them present only once. Sequences were obtained from CD4+ T cells from PBMCs. These receptors all come from a human donor with multiple sclerosis.

The V call is TRBV6-4, the J call TRBJ2-1; 12 bases agree with TRBD2. The ends lost 6 bases at V and 13 bases at J; junction bases unmatched: 7. The CDR3 is 13 amino acids. CDR1 is MRHNA, CDR2 SNTAGT, per germline. CDR3 coding DNA: TGTGCCAGCAGCGGGCTAGCGGGGGGGAACCAGTTCTTC. This encodes CASSGLAGGNQFF.

This chain connects TRBV7-3 to TRBJ2-6; D is unresolved. Trimming cost V 5 bases and J 4 bases, with 9 bases left between them. The CDR3 extends over 14 amino acids. Germline V lookup: CDR1 SGHTA, CDR2 FQGTGA. The CDR3 coding sequence is TGTGCCAGCAGCAATAGTGGAGGGGCCAACGTCCTGACTTTC. Translated: CASSNSGGANVLTF. The full variable domain, its missing parts supplied by reference TRBV7-3 and TRBJ2-6, is GAGVSQTPSNKVTEKGKYVELRCDPISGHTALYWYRQSLGQGPEFLIYFQGTGAADDSGLPNDRFFAVRPEGSVSTLKIQRTERGDSAVYLCASSNSGGANVLTFGAGSRLTVL.

The chain couples TRBV3-1 to TRBJ2-2; D remains ambiguous. V shed 1 base and J shed 5 bases, with 8 bases lying between them. The germline gives CDR1 LGHDT, CDR2 YNNKEL (reference sequence). This CDR3 comprises 14 residues. CDR3 amino acids: CASSQVEGTGELFF. In DNA, the CDR3 is TGTGCCAGCAGCCAAGTGGAAGGGACCGGGGAGCTGTTTTTT.

The CDR3 loop is CSARDGTTSHNEQFF. As DNA, the CDR3 is TGCAGTGCTAGAGATGGGACTACCTCGCACAATGAGCAGTTCTTC. This chain connects TRBV20-1 to TRBJ2-1, with 7 bases fitting TRBD2. CDR3 size: 15 residues. V was pared by 0 bases and J by 5 bases, with 7 bases of the junction left unmatched. Germline V gene sequence: CDR1 DFQATT, CDR2 SNEGSKA (reference sequence).

The V call is TRBV12-3 or TRBV12-4, the J call TRBJ1-1, with a tentative D call TRBD1 (5 bases). V was trimmed by 3 bases and J by 4 bases, leaving 15 bases between them. The CDR3 has 15 amino acids. CDR3 amino acids: CASSFRGGEGTEAFF. The DNA for the CDR3 is TGTGCCAGCAGTTTTAGGGGTGGGGAGGGCACTGAAGCTTTCTTT.

The rearrangement links TRBV25-1 to TRBJ1-2; no firm D call. Germline values: CDR1 MGHDK, CDR2 SYGVNS. This CDR3 has 14 residues. With 0 bases removed from V and 4 bases from J, the gap between germline ends came to 9 bases. The DNA of the CDR3 is TGTGCCAGCAGTGAATACAGAGCATTCTATGGCTACACCTTC. Protein product: CASSEYRAFYGYTF.

The V and J genes are TRBV9 and TRBJ1-2; D is ambiguous. Trimming cost V 3 bases and J 7 bases, with 13 bases left between them. Looked up from germline, CDR1 is SGDLS and CDR2 is YYNGEE. This CDR3 spans 13 amino acids. The CDR3 spells CASSAGRALGYTF. The CDR3 DNA reads as TGTGCCAGCAGCGCCGGGAGGGCGCTTGGCTACACCTTC.

The chain employs TRBV3-1 and TRBJ2-6; no definite D call. CDR1 and CDR2 from the germline V gene are LGHDT and YNNKEL (reference sequence). This CDR3 region has 18 residues. Trimming removed 1 base at V and 8 bases at J, with 21 bases between. The CDR3 bases are TGTGCCAGCAGCCAAGTCTATCTTACGGCAGACCGGCCCAACGTCCTGACTTTC. Translated, it gives CASSQVYLTADRPNVLTF. Drawing the rest from reference TRBV3-1 and TRBJ2-6, the complete variable domain is DTAVSQTPKYLVTQMGNDKSIKCEQNLGHDTMYWYKQDSKKFLKIMFSYNNKELIINETVPNRFSPKSPDKAHLNLHINSLELGDSAVYFCASSQVYLTADRPNVLTFGAGSRLTVL.

This chain uses TRBV30 with TRBJ1-2; D remains unclear. The CDR3 is 12 amino acids. Germline CDR1 GTSNPN, CDR2 SVGIG (reference sequence). V lost 1 base to trimming and J lost 3 bases, with 6 bases between them. The CDR3 is CAWSAADYGYTF. The CDR3 DNA reads as TGTGCCTGGAGTGCGGCAGACTATGGCTACACCTTC.

The V gene is TRBV29-1, the J gene TRBJ1-1; 8 positions agree with TRBD1. CDR3 length: 10 amino acids. Germline V gene lookup returns CDR1 SQVTM and CDR2 ANQGSEA. The V segment lost 7 bases and the J segment 10 bases; nucleotides outside the gene matches: 5. Here the CDR3 reads CSAWTGTAFF. CDR3 nucleotide sequence: TGCAGCGCTTGGACAGGGACAGCTTTCTTT.

For the CDR3, the DNA is TGCAGCGTTGTCGGGACGGCGAACACCGGGGAGCTGTTTTTT. Translated, it gives CSVVGTANTGELFF. The gene calls are TRBV29-1 and TRBJ2-2, with D possibly being TRBD1 or TRBD2 (5 bases each). The V gene's germline CDR1 is SQVTM and CDR2 ANQGSEA. The CDR3 has 14 residues. V was shortened by 4 bases and J by 0 bases, with 9 bases between the two germline ends.

The DNA of the CDR3 is TGCAGCGTTGAATGGGGGAGGGACACTGAAGCTTTCTTT. Encoded protein: CSVEWGRDTEAFF. V gene TRBV29-1 combines with J gene TRBJ1-1; possibly TRBD1 for D (5 bases). Trimming removed 2 bases at V and 3 bases at J, with 10 bases between. The CDR3 covers 13 residues. The germline V gene encodes CDR1 SQVTM and CDR2 ANQGSEA.

V and J are TRBV30 and TRBJ2-4; D may be TRBD2 (5 bases). The germline V and J ends were trimmed by 7 bases and 11 bases, with 21 bases remaining between them. There are 13 residues in the CDR3. CDR1 and CDR2 from the germline V gene are GTSNPN and SVGIG (reference sequence). The CDR3 sequence: CASSKGPGGVQYF. As DNA, the CDR3 is TGTGCCTCTTCTAAGGGCCCCGGAGGAGTTCAGTACTTC.

This chain joins TRBV7-3 and TRBJ1-1, with D possibly matching TRBD1 (6 bases). This CDR3 has 15 residues. Germline CDR1 is SGHTA and CDR2 is FQGTGA. Trimming shortened V by 0 bases and J by 5 bases, and 13 bases separated the two germline ends. In DNA form, the CDR3 reads TGTGCCAGCAGCTTAACGTTGGGGGCAAGGACTGAAGCTTTCTTT. Its protein product is CASSLTLGARTEAFF.